The clone carrying this T cell receptor (beta chain) was seen a few times. The sample comes from a study of T cells after yellow fever vaccination. Germline V gives CDR1 KGHSH, CDR2 LQKENI. Trimming took 3 bases from V and 1 from J, leaving 15 bases between them. CDR3 length equals 16 residues. Making TCR cDNA involved 5'RACE template switching, which added UMIs and a universal primer site. TCRdb fed the 5' RACE reads into MiXCR, producing one record per CDR3 protein. The sample includes roughly 260,000 distinct CDR3 sequences, under 15% of them seen just once. Sequenced here: CD4+ T cells sorted from PBMCs, sampled 45 days after the yellow fever booster vaccination. This receptor was taken from a man aged 30 to 45 who received the YFV17D yellow fever vaccine. The V and J genes are TRBV18 and TRBJ2-5; D may be TRBD1 or TRBD2 (6 bases each). The CDR3 protein is CASSPGGTGLQETQYF. CDR3 DNA: TGTGCCAGCTCACCGGGGGGCACAGGTCTCCAAGAGACCCAGTACTTC.